This TCR beta chain appears in the sequencing data of a study of blood T cell repertoires in COVID-19. Overall study: Sites across the United States, Italy and Spain contributed samples from acute and convalescent COVID-19.

Between the trimmed V and J ends, which lost 5 bases and 2 bases, there was a span of 10 bases. In germline, CDR1 is SEHNR, CDR2 FQNEAQ (reference sequence). The CDR3 sequence is 13 residues long. In the authors' methods: The assay estimated nucleated cells by amplifying reference gene primers. The assay was immunoSEQ multiplex PCR, and TCRdb's table has in-frame clones only and misses some. V, J and clone size derive from that table, while D and trimming were established from the DNA sequence. Of roughly 150,000 clones in the sample, approximately 84% were seen once. The origin of this receptor is a woman aged 45 to 65 with COVID-19, enrolled during active disease. The V call is TRBV7-9, the J call TRBJ2-7; weak D call: TRBD1 (5 bases). The sequencing sample was made of peripheral blood. The CDR3 DNA sequence: TGTGCCAGCAGCAAATCGGACACCTACGAGCAGTACTTC. Its translation: CASSKSDTYEQYF.